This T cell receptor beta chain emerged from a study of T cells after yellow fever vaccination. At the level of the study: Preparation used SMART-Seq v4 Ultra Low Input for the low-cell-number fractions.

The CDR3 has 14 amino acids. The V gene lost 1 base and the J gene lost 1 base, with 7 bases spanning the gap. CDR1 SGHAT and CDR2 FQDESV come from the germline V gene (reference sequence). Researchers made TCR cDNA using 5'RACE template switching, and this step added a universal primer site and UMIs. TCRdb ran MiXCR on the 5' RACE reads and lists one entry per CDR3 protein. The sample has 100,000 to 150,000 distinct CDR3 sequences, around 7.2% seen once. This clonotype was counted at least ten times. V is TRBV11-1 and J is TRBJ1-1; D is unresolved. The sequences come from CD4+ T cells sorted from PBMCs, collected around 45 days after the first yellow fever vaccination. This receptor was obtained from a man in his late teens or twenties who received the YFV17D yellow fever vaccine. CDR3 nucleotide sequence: TGTGCCAGCAGCTTAGGGCTGGGGAACACTGAAGCTTTCTTT. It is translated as CASSLGLGNTEAFF.